This T cell receptor beta chain was identified in a study of shared clonotypes between healthy human individuals. As defined, naive CD8 cells were CD45RO-negative and positively selected for CCR7, with terminally differentiated effector memory CD45RA+ cells excluded. Sequenced by immunoSEQ multiplex PCR; TCRdb stores in-frame clones only, minus some. The sample shows around 1.9 million clones, under 95% of them seen only once. The sequenced sample was naive CD8+ T cells from PBMCs. The clonotype was recovered from a man aged 18 to 35 in good health. Some clones in this sample may be carry-over from other donors' samples.

The CDR3 DNA sequence: TGTGCCAGCAGCCAGGGACACTACACCGGGGAGCTGTTTTTT. This sequence encodes CASSQGHYTGELFF. The V gene is TRBV7-9, the J gene TRBJ2-2; a weak D match, TRBD1 (6 bases). Trimming left V 5 bases short and J 3 bases short, with 10 bases between. The germline V gene has CDR1 SEHNR and CDR2 FQNEAQ (reference sequence). The CDR3 length is 14 residues.